Listed below are T cell receptor beta chains from one sample, sequenced in a study of identical twins. MiXCR, run by TCRdb on the 5' RACE reads, gives a single entry per CDR3 protein. The sample lists about 730,000 distinct CDR3 sequences, 21% occurring once. This sample also appeared in a second study, on T cells expressing NK-cell markers.

The sample taken for sequencing was PBMCs. These receptors came from a woman under 30 in good health. Both conserved end residues are part of each CDR3.

V	J	length	CDR3
TRBV6-1	TRBJ2-5	12	CASGRGRETQYF
TRBV12-3/TRBV12-4	TRBJ2-1	16	CASSSPFKGIYNEQFF
TRBV30	TRBJ2-1	17	CAWSSPVRSENFNEQFF
TRBV12-3/TRBV12-4	TRBJ1-1	15	CASSPRSGARVEAFF
TRBV12-3/TRBV12-4	TRBJ1-2	13	CASSFGRGGGYTF
TRBV12-3/TRBV12-4	TRBJ2-3	13	CATSLAGSDTQYF
TRBV5-1	TRBJ1-1	18	CASSLKFPRTGGNTEAFF
TRBV5-5	TRBJ1-2	13	CASSLRDGYGYTF
TRBV6-5	TRBJ1-2	13	CASSSRPIGGYTF
TRBV20-1	TRBJ2-5	11	CSALISETQYF
TRBV20-1	TRBJ2-5	10	CSANRETQYF
TRBV6-2/TRBV6-3	TRBJ2-7	13	CASSYRTSGEQYF
TRBV29-1	TRBJ2-2	13	CSVEKENTGELFF
TRBV10-3	TRBJ2-3	18	CAYSDHPPSGASTDTQYF
TRBV20-1	TRBJ2-5	14	CSASGDREGETQYF
TRBV12-3/TRBV12-4	TRBJ1-2	14	CASRGDRVWYGYTF
TRBV20-1	TRBJ2-7	16	CSARDLRLAGVDKQYF
TRBV5-6	TRBJ2-1	14	CASSFRQGKGEQFF
TRBV20-1	TRBJ2-5	13	CSARDNVLETQYF
TRBV7-9	TRBJ2-1	15	CASSLSGIPTNEQFF
TRBV7-9	TRBJ1-3	14	CASSFGTPGNTIYF
TRBV7-2	TRBJ2-1	13	CASSLGRQRKQFF
TRBV20-1	TRBJ2-1	17	CSARVSSAKSSYNEQFF
TRBV13	TRBJ2-4	14	CASTSGGAANIQYF
TRBV5-1	TRBJ1-5	14	CASSLEQGAQPQHF
TRBV7-2	TRBJ2-7	16	CASSVSGTSGSYEQYF
TRBV20-1	TRBJ1-1	12	CSAFVPNTEAFF
TRBV12-3/TRBV12-4	TRBJ2-3	17	CASSSDPSGGWPSTQYF
TRBV4-3	TRBJ2-3	14	CASSRRERTDTQYF
TRBV7-4	TRBJ2-1	14	CASSFRGPDNEQFF
TRBV20-1	TRBJ2-1	12	CSARRLGFEQFF
TRBV27	TRBJ2-1	16	CASSPIGGSWYNEQFF
TRBV28	TRBJ2-3	13	CASSLLQGNTQYF
TRBV4-3	TRBJ2-2	16	CASSQTGLANTGELFF
TRBV7-2	TRBJ1-1	15	CASSYLGTGNTEAFF
TRBV29-1	TRBJ2-5	13	CSVEDRYQETQYF
TRBV7-9	TRBJ2-7	14	CASSIPGQPYEQYF
TRBV20-1	TRBJ2-7	14	CSAKKQEPTYEQYF
TRBV6-5	TRBJ1-6	15	CASSYRRDRGTPLHF
TRBV20-1	TRBJ1-5	14	CSAYTGTGSQPQHF
TRBV12-3/TRBV12-4	TRBJ1-1	10	CASSSWTITF
TRBV15	TRBJ2-2	17	CATSRGLAGGFAGELFF
TRBV12-3/TRBV12-4	TRBJ2-1	13	CASSFRDSDEQFF
TRBV7-6	TRBJ2-1	20	CASSLALAGGTLSSYNEQFF
TRBV15	TRBJ1-6	15	CATSRDHGGTSPLHF
TRBV20-1	TRBJ1-2	13	CSAREFEGGGYTF
TRBV27	TRBJ2-1	16	CASSFRTSPGGNEQFF